This passage covers 8 T cell receptor beta chains from one sample sequenced in a study of regulatory T cells in long-lasting Graves disease. The authors built TCR beta libraries using iRepertoire HTBI primers and Arm-PCR of CDR3 regions. Via MiXCR, TCRdb re-called the multiplex PCR reads, giving one row per CDR3 protein. The table shows a few hundred thousand distinct CDR3 sequences, with around 18% occurring only once. Time point specified: newly diagnosed GD, antithyroid drugs for less than 3 months. RNA from PBMCs was the source of the TCR library. These data also featured in a second study, about T cells in Graves' hyperthyroidism and ophthalmopathy.

This material consisted of peripheral blood mononuclear cells (PBMCs), taken at new diagnosis, from a patient treated with antithyroid drugs. The receptors stem from a woman aged 30 to 39 with Graves disease.

Points on this clonotype: Just one base apart from a much larger clone, this may be a read error. Without the conserved terminal phenylalanine or tryptophan, this CDR3 likely stems from a read error. The V gene is TRBV7-8, the J gene TRBJ1-2; D perhaps matches TRBD1 (6 bases). Germline V lookup: CDR1 SGHVS, CDR2 FQNEAQ. The CDR3 runs 14 residues. Trimming stripped 7 bases from V and 5 bases from J, with 17 bases between. The CDR3 region has the DNA TGTGCCAGCACCCCGGGGGCGGGACGATATGGCTACACCTTA. Protein sequence: CASTPGAGRYGYTL.

This clonotype was counted at least ten times. This sequence joins TRBV2 and TRBJ1-5; D is unclear. Trimming took 2 bases from V and 2 from J, leaving 7 bases between them. This CDR3 comprises 14 residues. From germline, CDR1 is SNHLY and CDR2 FYNNEI. CDR3 nucleotide sequence: TGTGCCAGCAGTGAATTCGAGGGCAATCAGCCCCAGCATTTT. It translates to CASSEFEGNQPQHF.

This clonotype showed up many times. V gene TRBV18 combines with J gene TRBJ2-2, with D possibly being TRBD1 or TRBD2 (5 bases each). The CDR3 has 14 residues. Germline CDR1 and CDR2: KGHSH and LQKENI. V was cut by 5 bases and J by 4 bases, with 11 bases left in between. The CDR3 is CASSGTPSTGELFF. CDR3 bases: TGTGCCAGCTCAGGGACGCCGAGCACCGGGGAGCTGTTTTTT.

The rearrangement links TRBV11-2 to TRBJ1-5, with D tentatively TRBD1 (6 bases). CDR1 and CDR2 from the germline V gene are SGHAT and FQNNGV. There are 15 residues in the CDR3. The V end lost 0 bases, the J end lost 4 bases, and 10 bases lay between the germline ends. The CDR3: CASSLDGGKNQPQHF. The CDR3 DNA follows: TGTGCCAGCAGCTTAGATGGGGGCAAAAATCAGCCCCAGCATTTT.

In this sample, this clonotype turned up many times. The genes are TRBV19 and TRBJ1-5; D is ambiguous. The CDR3 spans 19 residues. Trimming cost V 5 bases and J 4 bases, with 27 bases left between them. CDR1 LNHDA and CDR2 SQIVND come from the germline V gene (reference sequence). As DNA, the CDR3 is TGTGCCAGTAGTCCCCGAGAAGGTGTGGGGTTCTTAGGAAATCAGCCCCAGCATTTT. Protein: CASSPREGVGFLGNQPQHF.

In this sample, this clonotype turned up a few times. The chain couples TRBV20-1 to TRBJ1-2; 7 bases are a match to TRBD1. This CDR3 has 16 amino acids. The germline CDR1 and CDR2 sequences are DFQATT and SNEGSKA (reference sequence). The junction had 9 bases not matched to a gene; V was cut back by 2 bases and J by 0 bases. Written as DNA, the CDR3 is TGCAGTGCTAGATGCCGACAGGGACCCGCTAACTATGGCTACACCTTC. Protein sequence: CSARCRQGPANYGYTF.

This clonotype was counted many times. The rearrangement joins TRBV7-2 to TRBJ1-1; D not resolved. Germline V CDR1 and CDR2: SGHTA, FQGNSA. Trimming left V 5 bases short and J 7 bases short, with 11 bases between. The CDR3 runs to 12 residues. CDR3 loop: CASSLRRGEAFF. The CDR3 nucleotides are TGTGCCAGCAGCCTCCGACGGGGTGAAGCTTTCTTT.

Details on this clonotype: Given a far larger clone just one base away, this is likely a sequencing read error. The DNA of the CDR3 is TGTGCCAGCAGCCTCAGTCCCGGGACAGGGGATGGCGAGCAGTACTTC. Translating it yields CASSLSPGTGDGEQYF. The chain links TRBV3-1 to TRBJ2-7, with TRBD1 matching 10 bases. CDR3 length equals 16 residues. The germline CDR1 and CDR2 sequences are LGHDT and YNNKEL (reference sequence). The ends lost 4 bases at V and 6 bases at J; junction bases unmatched: 12.